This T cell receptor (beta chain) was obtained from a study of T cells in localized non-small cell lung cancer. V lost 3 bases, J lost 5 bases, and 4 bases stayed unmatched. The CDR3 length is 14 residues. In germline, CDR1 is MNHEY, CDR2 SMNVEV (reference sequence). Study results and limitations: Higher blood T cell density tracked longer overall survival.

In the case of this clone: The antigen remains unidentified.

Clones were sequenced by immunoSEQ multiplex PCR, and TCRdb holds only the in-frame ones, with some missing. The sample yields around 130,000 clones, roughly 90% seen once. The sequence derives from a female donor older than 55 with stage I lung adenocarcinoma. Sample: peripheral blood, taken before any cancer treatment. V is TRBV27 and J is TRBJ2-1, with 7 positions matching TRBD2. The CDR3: CASSLWGGNNEQFF. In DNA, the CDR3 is TGTGCCAGCAGTTTGTGGGGGGGAAACAATGAGCAGTTCTTC.